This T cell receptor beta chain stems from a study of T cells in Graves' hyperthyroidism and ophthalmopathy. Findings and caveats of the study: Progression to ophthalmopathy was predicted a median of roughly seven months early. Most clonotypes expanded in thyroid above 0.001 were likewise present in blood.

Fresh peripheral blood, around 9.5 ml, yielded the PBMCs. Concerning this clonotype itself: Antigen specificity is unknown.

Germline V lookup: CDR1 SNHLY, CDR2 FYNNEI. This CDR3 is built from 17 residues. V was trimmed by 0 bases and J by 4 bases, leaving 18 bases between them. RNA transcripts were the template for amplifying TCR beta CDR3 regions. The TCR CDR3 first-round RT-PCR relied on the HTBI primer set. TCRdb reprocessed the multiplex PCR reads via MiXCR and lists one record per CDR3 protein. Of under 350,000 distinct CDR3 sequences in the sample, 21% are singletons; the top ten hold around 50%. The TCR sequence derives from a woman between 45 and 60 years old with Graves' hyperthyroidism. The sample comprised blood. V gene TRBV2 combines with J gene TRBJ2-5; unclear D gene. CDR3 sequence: CASSEANWQQFGETQYF. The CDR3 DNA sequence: TGTGCCAGCAGTGAAGCTAATTGGCAACAGTTCGGAGAGACCCAGTACTTC.